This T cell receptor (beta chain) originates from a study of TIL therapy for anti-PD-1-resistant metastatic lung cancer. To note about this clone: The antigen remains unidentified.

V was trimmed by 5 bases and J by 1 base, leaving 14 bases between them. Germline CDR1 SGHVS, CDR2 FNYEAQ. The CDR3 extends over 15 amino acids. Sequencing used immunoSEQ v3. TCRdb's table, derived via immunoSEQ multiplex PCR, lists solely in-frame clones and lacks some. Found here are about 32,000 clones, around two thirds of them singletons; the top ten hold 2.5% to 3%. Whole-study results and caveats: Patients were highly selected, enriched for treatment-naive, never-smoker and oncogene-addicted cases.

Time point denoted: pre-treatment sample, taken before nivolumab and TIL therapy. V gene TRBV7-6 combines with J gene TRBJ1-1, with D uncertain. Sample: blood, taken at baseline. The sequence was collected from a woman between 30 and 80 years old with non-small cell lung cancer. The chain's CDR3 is CASSPSQAANTEAFF. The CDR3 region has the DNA TGTGCCAGCAGCCCATCCCAGGCTGCGAACACTGAAGCTTTCTTT.